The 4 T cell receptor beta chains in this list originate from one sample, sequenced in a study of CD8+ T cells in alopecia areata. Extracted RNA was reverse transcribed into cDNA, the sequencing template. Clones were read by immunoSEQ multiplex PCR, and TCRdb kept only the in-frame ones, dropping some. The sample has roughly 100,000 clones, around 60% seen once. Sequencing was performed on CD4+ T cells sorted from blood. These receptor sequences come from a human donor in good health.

The CDR3 spells CAWDSMNTEAFF. CDR3 nucleotide sequence: TGTGCCTGGGACAGCATGAACACTGAAGCTTTCTTT. The chain joins TRBV30 to TRBJ1-1; TRBD1 is a possible D gene (5 bases). In germline, CDR1 is GTSNPN, CDR2 SVGIG (reference sequence). V lost 5 bases, J lost 0 bases, and 7 bases lay in between. There are 12 residues in the CDR3. The full variable domain, rest sourced from reference TRBV30 and TRBJ1-1, is SQTIHQWPATLVQPVGSPLSLECTVEGTSNPNLYWYRQAAGRGLQLLFYSVGIGQISSEVPQNLSASRPQDRQFILSSKKLLLSDSGFYLCAWDSMNTEAFFGQGTRLTVV.

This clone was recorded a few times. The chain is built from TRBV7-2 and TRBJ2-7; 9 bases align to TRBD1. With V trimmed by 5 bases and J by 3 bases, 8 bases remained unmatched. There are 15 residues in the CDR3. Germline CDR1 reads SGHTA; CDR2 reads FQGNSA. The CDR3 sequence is CASSPGQGRDYEQYF. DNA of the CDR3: TGTGCCAGCAGCCCCGGACAGGGGAGAGACTACGAGCAGTACTTC.

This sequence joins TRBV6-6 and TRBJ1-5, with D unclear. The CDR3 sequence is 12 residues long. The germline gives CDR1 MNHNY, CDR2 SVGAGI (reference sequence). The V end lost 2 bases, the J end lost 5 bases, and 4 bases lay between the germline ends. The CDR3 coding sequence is TGTGCCAGCAGTTACGATGATCAGCCCCAGCATTTT. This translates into CASSYDDQPQHF.

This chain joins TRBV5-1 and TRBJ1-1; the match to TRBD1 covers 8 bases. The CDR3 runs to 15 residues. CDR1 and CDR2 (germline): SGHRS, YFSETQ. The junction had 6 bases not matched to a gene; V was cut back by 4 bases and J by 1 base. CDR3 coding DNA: TGCGCCAGCAGCCAGTGGACAGGGTCGAACACTGAAGCTTTCTTT. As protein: CASSQWTGSNTEAFF.